This T cell receptor (beta chain) originates from a study of vaccination and CD4 T cells after COVID-19 (dated 2022 in TCRdb). Study-level background: Convalescent patients had a positive SARS-CoV-2 result on nasal swab PCR, and of these patients, nine had mild disease and one had severe disease. The convalescent cohort comprised six males and four females, including two Hispanic individuals, seven Caucasians, two Asians and one multiracial person. Participants got two doses of the Pfizer-BioNTech BNT162b2 vaccine (n=8) or two doses of the Moderna mRNA-1273 vaccine (n=2). Post-COVID blood samples from convalescent patients were collected a median of around 110 days after diagnosis, with a range of 35 to 161 days. Post-vaccine blood samples were obtained a median of around 74 days after the second vaccine dose, with a range of roughly 13 to 250 days. Overlapping spike peptide pools from SARS-CoV-2 and from the common cold coronaviruses HCoV-NL63, HCoV-OC43 and HCoV-229E were used as culture stimuli. In control cultures, a CEFX viral epitope pool was used as positive control, an HIV-1 Nef peptide pool was used as negative control, or no peptide was added. In some eleven COVID-19 convalescent patients and a handful of infection-naive healthy vaccine recipients, researchers compared the spike-specific CD4+ TCR repertoire from before mRNA vaccination with the repertoire from after. Overall study outcomes, separate from this receptor: The study included relatively few convalescent patients and did not analyze early timepoints after natural infection. Although the median number of SARS-CoV-2-reactive clonotypes went up from 21 after infection to 38 after vaccination, the increase was not significant. In convalescent patients, nearly all vaccine-specific clones (304 of 307) were found to be mono-reactive for SARS-CoV-2 spike rather than cross-reactive with common cold coronaviruses. Among the post-vaccine SARS-CoV-2-reactive clones in convalescent patients, a median 86.3% showed up only after vaccination, which suggests vaccine-specific priming.

Regarding this clonotype: Its antigen is unknown. No clone much larger than this one lies a single base away; base qualities are absent.

Based on the germline V gene, the CDR1 and CDR2 sequences are SGHVS and FNYEAQ. Measured from the cysteine to the phenylalanine, the CDR3 is 15 residues long. The entry retains the CDR3 DNA only, 45 bases that are in frame from base 1. Germline trimming amounts to 1 base on V and 4 bases on J, with 6 as the count of junction bases outside the gene matches. According to the study, the label for this sample's treatment or condition signals: roughly 10-day PBMC culture with coronavirus spike peptide pools or control peptides (ViraFEST assay). The ViraFEST assay, used in the study, expanded antigen-specific T cells with peptide pools and then identified the expanded clonotypes through TCR sequencing. The convalescent patients' positive SARS-CoV-2 PCR tests fell between March and December 2020, which was before the Alpha, Beta and Delta variants emerged in the United States. Each well held 2.2 million or so PBMCs cultured with approximately 10 ug/ml peptide pools in IMDM containing approximately 4.8% human AB serum and around 10 IU/ml IL-2. On days 3 and 7, half of the culture medium was replaced with fresh IL-2-containing medium. Once the cells had been in culture for less than 11 days, the EasySep CD4+ T cell isolation kit was used to isolate CD4+ T cells by negative selection. Ficoll-Paque Plus gradient centrifugation was used to isolate PBMCs from whole blood, and the isolated PBMCs were then either used fresh or cryopreserved at -140C. Culture conditions were generally each tested in triplicate wells.

The library was produced with PCR. DNA from cultured CD4+ T cells underwent TCR sequencing with the Oncomine TCR Beta short-read assay at the Johns Hopkins FTIC core. The QIAamp micro DNA kit was used to extract genomic DNA from the cultured CD4+ T cells. The Oncomine TCR Beta libraries from cultured CD4+ T cells were pooled using unique dual indexes and then sequenced on an Illumina iSeq 100. The original methods were these. Non-productive sequences were removed, and CDR3s that did not start with C, did not end with F or W, or were shorter than 7 amino acids were discarded. Antigen-specific clonotypes were identified with the MANAFEST web application by comparing peptide-stimulated wells with reference and other culture wells. To be called positive, a clone needed an FDR below 0.05, an odds ratio above 5, and a productive frequency above 0.1% in at least two of three replicate wells. A clonotype was classed as cross-reactive if the clonotype showed significant expansion both in SARS-CoV-2 spike wells and in at least one common cold coronavirus spike condition. Levenshtein distances (stringdist) and unrooted phylogenetic trees (ape) in R version 3.6.1 were used to assess CDR3 homology. The public sequencing data were trimmed at Q25 with fastp and processed into clonotypes with MiXCR by TCRdb, which kept only in-frame beta chains. All rows with the same CDR3 protein become a single entry with the most common DNA and genes. It is TCRdb's table, rather than the study itself, that gives the V and J calls and clone size. The sample table holds 20,000 to 25,000 distinct CDR3 sequences, of which approximately 38% were seen once. The ten largest make up roughly 5% of the sample.

This sequence uses TRBV7-6 and TRBJ2-5; TRBD2 agrees with 7 junctional bases. Material: CD4+ T cells from blood, cultured in vitro, obtained before SARS-CoV-2 vaccination. The receptor's source is a human donor who had recovered from COVID-19. The sequence in DNA is TGTGCCAGCAGCTTAGTGCCTAGCGGACGAGAGACCCAGTACTTC. The encoded protein is CASSLVPSGRETQYF.